The sequence of this T cell receptor beta chain was determined in a study of shared clonotypes between healthy human individuals. The split of CD4+ cells yielded CD45RA+ naive and CD45RA-negative memory subsets. Measured with immunoSEQ multiplex PCR; TCRdb has only the in-frame clones, and not every one. The data contain 1 million to 1.3 million clones, around 78% of them singletons. CDR3 length: 20 amino acids. This clone was observed a few times. This TCR derives from a man aged 18 to 30 in good health. Some clones in this sample may be carry-over from other donors' samples. The sequenced material came from memory CD4+ T cells from PBMCs. Noted subset: CD45RA-negative fraction. The gene calls are TRBV21-1 and TRBJ2-3; the table's TRBD2 call for D was not verified on the DNA. TRBV21-1 represents a pseudogene. CDR3: CASSKGLGGRYLLRTDTQYF. CDR3 DNA sequence: TGTGCCAGCAGCAAAGGGTTGGGCGGGAGGTACCTTCTTCGCACAGATACGCAGTATTTT.